This TCR beta chain emerged from a study of T cell repertoires in cytomegalovirus infection. Study-level information: Matching HLA type, along with CMV infection, was indicated by public TCR beta signatures.

TCRdb reprocessed the reads via MiXCR and lists one record per CDR3 protein. The sample yields some 250,000 distinct CDR3 sequences, approximately 10% seen once. The CDR3 covers 15 residues. Germline values: CDR1 SGHVS, CDR2 FQNEAQ. The V gene lost 5 bases and the J gene lost 7 bases, with 20 bases spanning the gap. There are many counts of this clonotype. This receptor was taken from a human donor in good health (CMV status not recorded). Some clones in this sample may be carry-over from other donors' samples. Sample: PBMCs. The chain combines TRBV7-8 with TRBJ1-2; the D gene is possibly TRBD1 (5 bases). The DNA of the CDR3 is TGTGCCAGCAGCGCACAGAACCCCGGGGGGTCTGGCTACACCTTC. This gives the protein CASSAQNPGGSGYTF.